The 3 T cell receptor beta chains listed next were all sequenced from one sample in a study of CD8+ T cells in alopecia areata. In each case, RNA was isolated and then reverse transcribed into cDNA as the sequencing template. Using immunoSEQ multiplex PCR, the repertoire was profiled, and TCRdb retains in-frame clones only, with some absent. The sample contains around 190,000 clones, more than 55% of which appear only once. The sample consisted of CD8+ T cells sorted from blood. The receptor set was obtained from a human donor in good health.

The chain links TRBV27 to TRBJ2-7; perhaps TRBD2 as D (5 bases). From germline, CDR1 is MNHEY and CDR2 SMNVEV (reference sequence). The CDR3 has 15 residues. Between the trimmed V and J ends, which lost 3 bases and 3 bases, there was a span of 15 bases. The CDR3 loop is CASSFQAGGGYEQYF. CDR3 nucleotide sequence: TGTGCCAGCAGTTTTCAGGCAGGCGGAGGCTACGAGCAGTACTTC.

The CDR3: CASSLDRGENQPQHF. The CDR3 nucleotides are TGTGCCAGCAGCTTGGACAGGGGTGAGAATCAGCCCCAGCATTTT. This chain uses TRBV5-6 with TRBJ1-5; 7 bases are a match to TRBD1. The CDR3 runs 15 residues. Unmatched junction bases numbered 4, after V lost 0 bases and J lost 4 bases. Germline CDR1 and CDR2: SGHDT and YYEEEE.

The chain couples TRBV27 to TRBJ2-3, with D possibly called TRBD1 or TRBD2 (5 bases each). The V end was cut by 5 bases, the J end by 7 bases, with 16 bases between. The germline V gene has CDR1 MNHEY and CDR2 SMNVEV (reference sequence). This CDR3 has 14 amino acids. The DNA of the CDR3 is TGTGCCAGCAGTCGACCGGGGCAAATGAATACGCAGTATTTT. Translated, it gives CASSRPGQMNTQYF.